This T cell receptor beta chain originates from a study of blood T cells in healthy people across ages (dated by TCRdb to between 2014 and 2016). Context from the whole study: Template switching captured roughly one uniquely barcoded TCR beta cDNA molecule per two T cells in model experiments. Age-related changes in TCR beta repertoire diversity were measured in the study by deep sequencing normalized with unique cDNA molecular identifiers. Two additional independent replicas of 1 million unique cDNA reads from the same blood draw were analyzed for two donors (one aged 18 to 29 and one aged 80 or older). Donors were grouped into four age groups: young (average roughly 17 years), middle-aged (roughly 40), aged (over 55) and long-lived (over 80). To avoid experimental bias, donors of different ages were randomly spread across the sequencing lanes. The study at large found these results: Estimates of total diversity based on one million sequenced T cells were regarded as lower bounds and as underestimates. Compared with the aged group, the long-lived group had more naive CD4+ T cells, fewer expanded clones and increased TCR diversity, suggesting age selection. Because donor CMV infection status was unknown, age-related changes in expanded clonotypes were potentially confounded. Bulk unsorted PBMC profiling prevented conclusive comparison of naive and antigen-experienced compartments. As age increased, observed TCR beta diversity per million T cells dropped in a roughly linear way, and a significant reduction was already evident by age approximately 40. Observed TCR beta diversity correlated strongly with the percentage of naive T cells measured by flow cytometry.

Library generation was performed with 5' RACE. Sequencing used an Illumina HiSeq 2500. A second PCR of about 6 to 11 cycles was performed with a sample-barcoded 5' primer and a J-beta primer mix. A template-switch 5' adaptor carrying 12 random nucleotides introduced a unique molecular identifier onto each TCR beta cDNA molecule. Each sample yielded at least 3 million CDR3-containing paired-end reads. All of the RNA was converted into first-strand cDNA using the Mint cDNA synthesis kit, with a TRBC-specific oligonucleotide serving as the primer. All cDNA was treated with uracil-DNA glycosylase and then went through a first 18-cycle PCR with the universal primers M1SS and BC2_uni_R. The authors' analysis ran thus. For normalization, 1 million high-quality reads were randomly selected from each sample, with every read carrying a distinct molecular identifier. Instead of being binned into consensus sequences, reads with shared molecular identifiers were discarded. MiTCR, with a Q25 quality threshold and the strictest error-elimination algorithm, was used for CDR3 identification, clonotype clustering and error correction. Lower-bound total TCR beta diversity was estimated with a nonparametric unseen species model using Euler transformation. TCRdb reran the public reads through fastp at Q25 and MiXCR, keeping productive beta chains. Rows are unified per CDR3 protein, each entry keeping the most common DNA and genes. It is TCRdb's table, rather than the study itself, that gives the V and J calls and clone size. The sample table records some 1.5 million distinct CDR3 sequences; roughly 27% of these occur just once. Of the sample, 7% to 9% falls within the top ten clones.

Donors were 39 systemically healthy Caucasian individuals from Russia aged 6 to 90 years. Each donor gave approximately 9.3 milliliters of peripheral blood, collected into EDTA-treated Vacutainer tubes. PBMCs were isolated by Ficoll-Paque density-gradient centrifugation, with at least 6 million obtained per sample. Trizol reagent was used to extract total RNA from PBMCs, with at least 5.5 micrograms per sample. Naive CD45RAhigh/CD27high T cell percentages were measured by flow cytometry on a PBMC aliquot from every donor. V drops 0 bases and J drops 7 bases, leaving 8 bases in between. Based on the germline V gene (reference sequence), the CDR1 and CDR2 sequences are SGHKS and YYEKEE. Measured from the cysteine to the phenylalanine, the CDR3 is 13 residues long. Left in the record is the CDR3 DNA by itself, 39 bases read in frame from the first base. At least ten counts were recorded for this clonotype. Its antigen is currently not known. Base qualities are not provided; no much larger clone lies one nucleotide away.

The rearrangement joined TRBV5-5 to TRBJ2-1; no D gene can be assigned with confidence. Material: blood. This TCR was recovered from a woman younger than 45 in good health. The DNA is TGTGCCAGCAGCTTGGTAGGCTGGAATGAGCAGTTCTTC. Translated, this gives CASSLVGWNEQFF.